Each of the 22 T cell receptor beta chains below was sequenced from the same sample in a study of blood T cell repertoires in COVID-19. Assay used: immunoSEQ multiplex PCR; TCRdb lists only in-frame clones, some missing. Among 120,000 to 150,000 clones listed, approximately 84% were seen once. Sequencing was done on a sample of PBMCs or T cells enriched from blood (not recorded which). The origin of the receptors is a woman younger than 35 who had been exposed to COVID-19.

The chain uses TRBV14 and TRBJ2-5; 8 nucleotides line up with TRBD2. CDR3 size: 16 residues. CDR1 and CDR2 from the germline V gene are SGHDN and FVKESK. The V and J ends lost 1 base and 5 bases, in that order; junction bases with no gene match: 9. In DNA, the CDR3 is TGTGCCAGCAGCCAAGTTCAAGGACTAGCAAGGGAGACCCAGTACTTC. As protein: CASSQVQGLARETQYF.

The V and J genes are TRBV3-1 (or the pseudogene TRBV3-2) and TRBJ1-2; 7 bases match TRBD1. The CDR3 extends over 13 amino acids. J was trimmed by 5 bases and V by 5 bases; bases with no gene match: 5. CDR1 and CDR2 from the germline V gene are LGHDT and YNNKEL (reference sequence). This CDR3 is CASSEGTAYGYTF. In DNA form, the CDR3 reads TGTGCCAGCAGCGAAGGGACAGCTTATGGCTACACCTTC.

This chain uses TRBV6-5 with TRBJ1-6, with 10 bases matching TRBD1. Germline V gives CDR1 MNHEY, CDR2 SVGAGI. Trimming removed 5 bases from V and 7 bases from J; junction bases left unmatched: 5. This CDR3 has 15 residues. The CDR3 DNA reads TGTGCCAGCAGTCCGACAGGGGGCCGAAATTCACCCCTCCACTTT. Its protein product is CASSPTGGRNSPLHF.

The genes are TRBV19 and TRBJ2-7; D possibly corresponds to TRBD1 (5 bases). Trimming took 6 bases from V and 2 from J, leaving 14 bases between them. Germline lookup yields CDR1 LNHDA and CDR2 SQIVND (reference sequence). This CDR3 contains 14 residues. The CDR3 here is CASSPRGGAYEQYF. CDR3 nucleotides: TGTGCCAGTAGCCCTAGGGGTGGGGCCTACGAGCAGTACTTC.

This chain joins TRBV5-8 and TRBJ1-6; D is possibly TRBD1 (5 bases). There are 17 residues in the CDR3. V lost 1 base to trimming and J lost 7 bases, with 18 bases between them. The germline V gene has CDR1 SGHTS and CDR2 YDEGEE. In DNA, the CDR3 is TGTGCCAGCAGCTTGCGCCGTTCCCGGGCAGGGAATTCACCCCTCCACTTT. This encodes CASSLRRSRAGNSPLHF.

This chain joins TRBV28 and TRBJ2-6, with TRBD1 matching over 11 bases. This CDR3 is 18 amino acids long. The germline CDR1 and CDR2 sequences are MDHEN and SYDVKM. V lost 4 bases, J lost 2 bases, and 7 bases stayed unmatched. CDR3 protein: CASSYLGQGAAGANVLTF. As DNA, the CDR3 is TGTGCCAGCAGTTACCTTGGACAGGGGGCTGCTGGGGCCAACGTCCTGACTTTC.

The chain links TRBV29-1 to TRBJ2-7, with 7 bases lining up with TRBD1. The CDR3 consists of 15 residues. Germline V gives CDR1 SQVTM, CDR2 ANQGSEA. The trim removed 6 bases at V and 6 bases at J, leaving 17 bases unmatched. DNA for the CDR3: TGCAGCGTATCAAAGACAGGGTCCCTCGGTCGCGAGCAGTACTTC. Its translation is CSVSKTGSLGREQYF.

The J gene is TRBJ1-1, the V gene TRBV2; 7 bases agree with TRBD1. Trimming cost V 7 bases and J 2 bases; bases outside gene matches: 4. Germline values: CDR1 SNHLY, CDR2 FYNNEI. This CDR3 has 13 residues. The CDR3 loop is CASNKGANTEAFF. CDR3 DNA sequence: TGTGCCAGCAATAAGGGGGCTAACACTGAAGCTTTCTTT.

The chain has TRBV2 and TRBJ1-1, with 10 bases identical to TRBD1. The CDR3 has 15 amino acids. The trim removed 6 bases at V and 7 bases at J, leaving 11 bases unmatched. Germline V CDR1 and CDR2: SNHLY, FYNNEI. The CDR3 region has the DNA TGTGCCAGCAGCCCGGACAGGGGGACGCCTTATGAAGCTTTCTTT. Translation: CASSPDRGTPYEAFF. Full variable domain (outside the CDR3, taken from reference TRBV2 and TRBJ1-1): EPEVTQTPSHQVTQMGQEVILRCVPISNHLYFYWYRQILGQKVEFLVSFYNNEISEKSEIFDDQFSVERPDGSNFTLKIRSTKLEDSAMYFCASSPDRGTPYEAFFGQGTRLTVV.

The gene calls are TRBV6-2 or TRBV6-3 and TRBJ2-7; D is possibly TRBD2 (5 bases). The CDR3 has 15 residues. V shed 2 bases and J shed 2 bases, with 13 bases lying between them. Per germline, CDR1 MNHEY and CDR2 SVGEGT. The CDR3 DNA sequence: TGTGCCAGCAGTTACGAGTGGCGAGGGCCCTACGAGCAGTACTTC. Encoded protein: CASSYEWRGPYEQYF.

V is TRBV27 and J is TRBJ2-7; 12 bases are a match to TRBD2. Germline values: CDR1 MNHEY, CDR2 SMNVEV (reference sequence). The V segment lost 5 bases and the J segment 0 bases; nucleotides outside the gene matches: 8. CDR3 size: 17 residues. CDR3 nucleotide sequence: TGTGCCAGCAGTCGTCTACTGACTAGCGGGAGCTCCTACGAGCAGTACTTC. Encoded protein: CASSRLLTSGSSYEQYF.

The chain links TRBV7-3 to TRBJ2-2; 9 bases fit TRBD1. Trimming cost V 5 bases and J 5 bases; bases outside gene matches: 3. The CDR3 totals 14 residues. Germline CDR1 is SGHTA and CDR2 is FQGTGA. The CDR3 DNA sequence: TGTGCCAGCAGCCCCGGGACAGGGACCGGGGAGCTGTTTTTT. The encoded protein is CASSPGTGTGELFF.

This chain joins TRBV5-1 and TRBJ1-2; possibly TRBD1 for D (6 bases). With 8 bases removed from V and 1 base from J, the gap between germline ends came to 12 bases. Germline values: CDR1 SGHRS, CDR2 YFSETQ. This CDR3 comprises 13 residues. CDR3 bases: TGCGCCAGTCGACAGGTTGATAACTATGGCTACACCTTC. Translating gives CASRQVDNYGYTF.

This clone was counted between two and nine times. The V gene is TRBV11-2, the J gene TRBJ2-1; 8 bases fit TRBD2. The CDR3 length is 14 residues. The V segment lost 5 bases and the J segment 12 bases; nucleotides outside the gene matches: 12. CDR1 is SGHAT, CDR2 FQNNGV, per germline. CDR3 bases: TGTGCCAGCAGCAAGTACGGGACTAGTGCCCCGCAGTTCTTC. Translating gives CASSKYGTSAPQFF.

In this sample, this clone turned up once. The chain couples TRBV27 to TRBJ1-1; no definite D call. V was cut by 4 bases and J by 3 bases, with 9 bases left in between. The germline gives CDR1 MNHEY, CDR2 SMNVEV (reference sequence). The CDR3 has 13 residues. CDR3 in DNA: TGTGCCAGCAGTTACCGTCGGGACACTGAAGCTTTCTTT. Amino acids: CASSYRRDTEAFF.

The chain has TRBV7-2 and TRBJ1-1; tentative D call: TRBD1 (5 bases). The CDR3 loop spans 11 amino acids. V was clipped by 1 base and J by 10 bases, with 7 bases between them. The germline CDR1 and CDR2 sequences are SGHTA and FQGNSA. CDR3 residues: CASSLVRAAFF. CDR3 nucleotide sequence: TGTGCCAGCAGCTTAGTCAGGGCAGCTTTCTTT.

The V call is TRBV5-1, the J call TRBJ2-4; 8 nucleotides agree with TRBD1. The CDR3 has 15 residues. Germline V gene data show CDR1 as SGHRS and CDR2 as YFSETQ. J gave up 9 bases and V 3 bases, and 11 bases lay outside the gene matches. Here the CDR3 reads CASSSQGGRGSIQYF. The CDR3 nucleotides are TGCGCCAGCAGCTCACAGGGGGGCAGAGGGTCCATTCAGTACTTC.

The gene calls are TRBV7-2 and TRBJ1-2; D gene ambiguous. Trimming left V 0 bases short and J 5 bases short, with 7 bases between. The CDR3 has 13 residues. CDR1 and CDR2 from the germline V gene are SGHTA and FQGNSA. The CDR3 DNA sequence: TGTGCCAGCAGCTTAGCCGCCCAGTATGGCTACACCTTC. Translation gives CASSLAAQYGYTF.

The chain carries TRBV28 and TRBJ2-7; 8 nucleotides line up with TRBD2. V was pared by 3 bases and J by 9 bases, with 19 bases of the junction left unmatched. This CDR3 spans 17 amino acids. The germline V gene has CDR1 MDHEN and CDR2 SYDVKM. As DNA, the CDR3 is TGTGCCAGCAGTTTTGCGGGAGGCTCCGGGAGGGCAGGAGGGCAGTACTTC. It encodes CASSFAGGSGRAGGQYF.

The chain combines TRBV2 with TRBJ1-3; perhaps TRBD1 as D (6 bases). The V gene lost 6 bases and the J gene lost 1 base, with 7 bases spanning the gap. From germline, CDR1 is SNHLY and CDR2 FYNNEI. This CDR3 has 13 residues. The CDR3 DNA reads TGTGCCAGCAGGGGGACATCTGGAAACACCATATATTTT. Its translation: CASRGTSGNTIYF.

The CDR3, as DNA: TGTGCCAGCAGCCAAGATCACCCTAGCGGGATTGGAGATACGCAGTATTTT. It translates to CASSQDHPSGIGDTQYF. The chain recombines TRBV3-1 (or the pseudogene TRBV3-2) with TRBJ2-3; TRBD2 agrees at 9 bases. CDR1 LGHDT and CDR2 YNNKEL come from the germline V gene (reference sequence). CDR3 size: 17 residues. The V gene end was trimmed by 0 bases and the J gene end by 5 bases; junction bases not matched to a gene: 9.

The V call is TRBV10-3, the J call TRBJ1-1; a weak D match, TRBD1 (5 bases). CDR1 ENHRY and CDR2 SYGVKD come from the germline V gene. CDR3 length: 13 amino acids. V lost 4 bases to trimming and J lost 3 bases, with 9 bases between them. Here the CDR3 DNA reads TGTGCCATCAGTGCGGGGGATTACACTGAAGCTTTCTTT. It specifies CAISAGDYTEAFF.